The clone carrying this T cell receptor beta chain was detected only once. Authors' processing steps: It was from reference gene primer amplification that nucleated cell counts were estimated. Profiled with immunoSEQ multiplex PCR; TCRdb holds only in-frame clones, not every one. The V and J calls and clone size are taken from that table; D and trimming were inferred from the DNA. The sample holds roughly 67,000 clones, 76% seen once. The data belong to a study of blood T cell repertoires in COVID-19. Overall study: The United States, Italy and Spain were the sources of the acute and convalescent COVID-19 samples. Nucleic acid was either cDNA or gDNA, and it came from T cells, B-cell-depleted T cells, or PBMCs.

There are 13 residues in the CDR3. The germline CDR1 and CDR2 sequences are SQVTM and ANQGSEA. Between the trimmed V and J ends, which lost 3 bases and 1 base, there was a span of 9 bases. The rearrangement uses TRBV29-1 and TRBJ1-1, with D maybe TRBD1 (6 bases). What was sequenced was peripheral blood. The source is a woman in her 50s with active or convalescent COVID-19. The CDR3 here is CSVDGGRNTEAFF. For the CDR3, the DNA is TGCAGCGTTGACGGGGGGCGGAACACTGAAGCTTTCTTT.